The present T cell receptor beta chain was sequenced within a study of siplizumab effects on memory and regulatory T cells. On the study more broadly: Paired reactions compared siplizumab at around 1 ug/mL with no drug, using mixed lymphocyte reactions.

Study-wide points: Naive T cells were seemingly more diverse than memory cells, and major contributions to the alloresponse seemed to be made by them. Siplizumab conditions gave an average of roughly 65% Treg-derived mappable alloreactive CD4+ clones, versus about 30% for controls. Assignment of a naive or memory phenotype failed for roughly 75-95% of the proliferating CD4+ or CD8+ clones.

For this clone: As yet, its antigen is unknown.

Researchers cocultured the mixed lymphocyte reaction cells at 37°C for approximately six days. V was clipped by 4 bases and J by 2 bases, with 16 bases between them. The CDR3 extends over 16 amino acids. The germline gives CDR1 SGDLS, CDR2 YYNGEE. The repertoire was sequenced with immunoSEQ multiplex PCR; TCRdb's copy has only in-frame clones and lacks some. The sample comprises over 10,000 clones, approximately 37% of which are singletons, and around a tenth rests with the top ten. The sequence derives from a human donor in good health; the cells came from an allogeneic mixed lymphocyte reaction. The genes are TRBV9 and TRBJ1-3; D is possibly TRBD1 (6 bases). Material for sequencing was CFSE-low (dividing) CD8+ T cells sorted from an allogeneic mixed lymphocyte reaction. The CDR3 protein is CASSPTGGHPGNTIYF. The CDR3 bases are TGTGCCAGCAGCCCCACGGGGGGGCATCCTGGAAACACCATATATTTT.